The 31 T cell receptor beta chains below come from one sample, sequenced in a study of cytomegalovirus exposure and HLA in healthy donors (dated by TCRdb to 2016 to 2017). The receptor library was made with the immunoSEQ multiplex PCR assay. The multiplex PCR relied on a mix of 60 forward primers for TCR Vbeta segments and 13 reverse primers for TCR Jbeta segments. The immuneACCESS repertoire file appears here via TCRdb, limited to in-frame rearrangements. These files lack a portion of the clones; in checked studies, under half of the deficit traces to unresolved V genes, and the cause of the others is not known. This sample has more than 75,000 clones in its table, and roughly 72% of those were observed once. About 9.1% of the sample is in the top ten clones. Sample: PBMCs. All receptors come from a man aged 35 to 55 in good health and CMV-seropositive.

The chain recombines TRBV30 with TRBJ2-1; maybe TRBD1 (6 bases). The germline V gene encodes CDR1 GTSNPN and CDR2 SVGIG (reference sequence). The CDR3 covers 12 residues. V lost 2 bases and J 8 bases, leaving 10 bases between the germline ends. The CDR3 sequence is CAWSKGVDEQFF. The CDR3 DNA follows: TGTGCCTGGAGTAAGGGGGTCGATGAGCAGTTCTTC.

The chain employs TRBV27 and TRBJ2-7, with a weak D call TRBD1 (5 bases). Germline V gives CDR1 MNHEY, CDR2 SMNVEV (reference sequence). V lost 0 bases to trimming and J lost 0 bases, with 15 bases between them. The length of the CDR3 is 17 residues. The CDR3 here is CASSLSGATASSYEQYF. The CDR3 bases are TGTGCCAGCAGTTTATCTGGAGCGACAGCGAGCTCCTACGAGCAGTACTTC.

The J gene is TRBJ1-4, the V gene TRBV11-2; D possibly corresponds to TRBD1 (6 bases). Trimming took 5 bases from V and 6 from J, leaving 10 bases between them. Germline-derived CDR1 and CDR2 are SGHAT and FQNNGV. The CDR3 is 13 residues long. For the CDR3, the DNA is TGTGCCAGCAGCCCTAGGACAGATGAAAAACTGTTTTTT. Its translation is CASSPRTDEKLFF. The full variable domain, its missing parts supplied by reference TRBV11-2 and TRBJ1-4, is EAGVAQSPRYKIIEKRQSVAFWCNPISGHATLYWYQQILGQGPKLLIQFQNNGVVDDSQLPKDRFSAERLKGVDSTLKIQPAKLEDSAVYLCASSPRTDEKLFFGSGTQLSVL.

This clone was seen once. The chain couples TRBV2 to TRBJ1-1; D gene ambiguous. V was cut by 0 bases and J by 1 base, with 9 bases left in between. The CDR3 runs to 15 residues. Germline V lookup: CDR1 SNHLY, CDR2 FYNNEI. The CDR3 is CASSEARSGNTEAFF. In DNA, the CDR3 is TGTGCCAGCAGTGAAGCCCGATCGGGGAACACTGAAGCTTTCTTT. Combining the CDR3 with reference TRBV2 and TRBJ1-1 gives the whole variable domain EPEVTQTPSHQVTQMGQEVILRCVPISNHLYFYWYRQILGQKVEFLVSFYNNEISEKSEIFDDQFSVERPDGSNFTLKIRSTKLEDSAMYFCASSEARSGNTEAFFGQGTRLTVV.

The CDR3 nucleotides read TGTGCCAGCTGCGGGGGACTAGCGGGAGATACGCAGTATTTT. This translates into CASCGGLAGDTQYF. The chain carries TRBV7-2 and TRBJ2-3, with 12 positions matching TRBD2. The CDR3 runs 14 residues. V shed 8 bases, J shed 5 bases, and the junction held 5 bases outside the gene matches. CDR1 and CDR2 from the germline V gene are SGHTA and FQGNSA.

This clone appeared a few times. This sequence joins TRBV5-4 and TRBJ2-3; the match to TRBD2 covers 11 bases. The ends lost 4 bases at V and 3 bases at J; junction bases unmatched: 1. The CDR3 has 14 amino acids. Looked up from germline, CDR1 is SGHNT and CDR2 is YYREEE (reference sequence). The CDR3, as DNA: TGTGCCAGCAGCACTAGCGGGGGTACAGATACGCAGTATTTT. Its protein is CASSTSGGTDTQYF.

J is TRBJ2-7 and V is TRBV10-2, with 7 positions matching TRBD1. The CDR3 is made up of 15 amino acids. Unmatched junction bases numbered 8, after V lost 6 bases and J lost 0 bases. CDR1 and CDR2 from the germline V gene are WSHSY and SAAADI. CDR3 sequence: CASSLGQFSSYEQYF. The DNA for the CDR3 is TGCGCCAGCAGCTTGGGACAGTTTAGCTCCTACGAGCAGTACTTC.

V is TRBV28 and J is TRBJ1-2; 8 bases fit TRBD1. From germline, CDR1 is MDHEN and CDR2 SYDVKM. The CDR3 has 14 residues. J gave up 2 bases and V 8 bases, and 7 bases lay outside the gene matches. In DNA form, the CDR3 reads TGTGCCAGCGGATGGACAGGGAAAAACTATGGCTACACCTTC. Amino acids: CASGWTGKNYGYTF.

This chain joins TRBV7-9 and TRBJ2-3; D is possibly TRBD1 (6 bases). Trimming stripped 5 bases from V and 1 base from J, with 16 bases between. The germline V gene has CDR1 SEHNR and CDR2 FQNEAQ (reference sequence). The CDR3 spans 16 residues. The CDR3 is CASSRDIGSRTDTQYF. DNA for the CDR3: TGTGCCAGCAGCAGGGACATCGGATCGCGCACAGATACGCAGTATTTT.

The chain recombines TRBV11-2 with TRBJ1-1; the D gene is possibly TRBD1 (6 bases). The germline V gene encodes CDR1 SGHAT and CDR2 FQNNGV. This CDR3 is built from 13 residues. Deletions cut 1 base from V and 8 bases from J, with 11 bases between. Here the CDR3 reads CASSLGGHTEAFF. DNA for the CDR3: TGTGCCAGCAGCTTAGGGGGACATACCGAAGCTTTCTTT.

The chain recombines TRBV15 with TRBJ1-6; tentatively, D is TRBD1 (6 bases). The CDR3 extends over 15 amino acids. The V end was cut by 5 bases, the J end by 5 bases, with 13 bases between. CDR1 is LNHNV and CDR2 is YYDKDF in the germline V gene (reference sequence). Here the CDR3 reads CATSARGGNNSPLHF. The CDR3 DNA sequence: TGTGCCACCAGCGCCCGAGGGGGTAATAATTCACCCCTCCACTTT.

The chain uses TRBV30 and TRBJ2-7, with D possibly TRBD1 on 6 matching bases. Germline loops: CDR1 GTSNPN, CDR2 SVGIG (reference sequence). The CDR3 has 11 amino acids. The CDR3: CGGGEGGEQYF. The CDR3 DNA sequence: TGTGGAGGGGGAGAAGGGGGAGAGCAGTACTTC.

This clone was seen once. The chain couples TRBV4-1 to TRBJ2-2; no clear D. This CDR3 is built from 13 residues. The V end lost 1 base, the J end lost 7 bases, and 7 bases lay between the germline ends. CDR1 and CDR2 (germline): MGHRA, YSYEKL. As DNA, the CDR3 is TGCGCCAGCAGCCAAGTAATCGGCGGGGAGCTGTTTTTT. This gives the protein CASSQVIGGELFF.

This chain links TRBV7-8 with TRBJ2-7, with a tentative D call TRBD1 (6 bases). Trimming took 4 bases from V and 1 from J, leaving 17 bases between them. CDR1 SGHVS and CDR2 FQNEAQ come from the germline V gene. The CDR3 runs 16 residues. The CDR3: CASSSLSRTESYEQYF. The CDR3 bases are TGTGCCAGCAGCTCGCTGTCGAGGACAGAGTCCTACGAGCAGTACTTC.

This clone has a handful of counts. The chain links TRBV7-2 to TRBJ2-7; 11 nucleotides align to TRBD2. From germline, CDR1 is SGHTA and CDR2 FQGNSA. V shed 5 bases and J 6 bases; nucleotides not matched to a gene: 9. The CDR3 is 15 amino acids. The CDR3 DNA follows: TGTGCCAGCAGCGCCGTAGCGGGGGGGCCCCTCGAGCAGTACTTC. It codes for CASSAVAGGPLEQYF.

This clone was recorded once. This rearrangement joins TRBV7-8 to TRBJ2-2; maybe TRBD1 (5 bases). Trimming stripped 2 bases from V and 4 bases from J, with 11 bases between. CDR1 and CDR2 from the germline V gene are SGHVS and FQNEAQ. This CDR3 spans 15 amino acids. The CDR3 loop is CASSLQGQVTGELFF. The CDR3 DNA sequence: TGTGCCAGCAGCTTACAGGGTCAGGTCACCGGGGAGCTGTTTTTT.

The chain employs TRBV27 and TRBJ1-5; the D is unclear. Germline assignment: CDR1 MNHEY and CDR2 SMNVEV (reference sequence). V was clipped by 6 bases and J by 1 base, with 13 bases between them. There are 15 residues in the CDR3. In DNA, the CDR3 is TGTGCCAGCAGCCCCAGGTCAACCAGCAATCAGCCCCAGCATTTT. It codes for CASSPRSTSNQPQHF.

Comments on this clone: This specimen includes other DNA sequences encoding the same CDR3. This chain uses TRBV4-2 with TRBJ1-1; D possibly corresponds to TRBD1 (6 bases). Trimming removed 4 bases from V and 6 bases from J, with 15 bases in between. CDR3 length: 14 residues. Germline V lookup: CDR1 LGHNA, CDR2 YNFKEQ. The CDR3 region is CASSPTPGEPEAFF. In DNA, the CDR3 is TGTGCCAGCAGCCCCACCCCAGGGGAGCCTGAAGCTTTCTTT.

The chain recombines TRBV9 with TRBJ2-2; the match to TRBD2 covers 7 bases. V shed 3 bases and J 4 bases; nucleotides not matched to a gene: 6. Germline V gene lookup returns CDR1 SGDLS and CDR2 YYNGEE. CDR3 size: 15 residues. The CDR3 reads CASSAHRTSTGELFF. CDR3 nucleotide sequence: TGTGCCAGCAGCGCGCACCGGACTAGCACCGGGGAGCTGTTTTTT.

The V call is TRBV9, the J call TRBJ2-2; 10 bases align to TRBD2. After removal of 5 bases from V and 4 bases from J, the junction contained 8 bases not matched to a gene. CDR3 length: 16 amino acids. Looked up from germline, CDR1 is SGDLS and CDR2 is YYNGEE. The CDR3 DNA reads as TGTGCCAGCAGTAGTGGTAGCGGGGGGAGCACCGGGGAGCTGTTTTTT. It codes for CASSSGSGGSTGELFF.

This chain links TRBV2 with TRBJ1-4, with 8 bases lining up with TRBD1. The CDR3 consists of 15 residues. V gave up 5 bases and J gave up 2 bases; unmatched junction bases: 4. The germline gives CDR1 SNHLY, CDR2 FYNNEI. The CDR3, as DNA: TGTGCCAGCAGTAGGACAGGGCTGACTAATGAAAAACTGTTTTTT. This sequence encodes CASSRTGLTNEKLFF.

The chain is built from TRBV12-5 and TRBJ2-5, with TRBD2 matching over 13 bases. Germline V gene data show CDR1 as LGHNT and CDR2 as FRNRAP. The ends lost 4 bases at V and 3 bases at J; junction bases unmatched: 2. The CDR3 runs 15 residues. In nucleotides, the CDR3 is TGTGCTAGTGGTTCCGGACTAGCGGGAGAAGAGACCCAGTACTTC. Protein sequence: CASGSGLAGEETQYF. The full variable domain, its missing parts supplied by reference TRBV12-5 and TRBJ2-5, is DARVTQTPRHKVTEMGQEVTMRCQPILGHNTVFWYRQTMMQGLELLAYFRNRAPLDDSGMPKDRFSAEMPDATLATLKIQPSEPRDSAVYFCASGSGLAGEETQYFGPGTRLLVL.

This clone was detected once. The rearrangement uses TRBV5-1 and TRBJ2-5, with D tentatively TRBD1 (6 bases). The CDR3 is 14 amino acids. With 3 bases removed from V and 4 bases from J, the gap between germline ends came to 13 bases. CDR1 is SGHRS and CDR2 is YFSETQ in the germline V gene. In DNA, the CDR3 is TGCGCCAGCAGCTATTCAGGGGCTGGAGAGACCCAGTACTTC. Amino acid sequence: CASSYSGAGETQYF.

This clone was counted between two and nine times. V usage is TRBV20-1 and J usage is TRBJ2-1; tentatively, D is TRBD2 (5 bases). This CDR3 has 10 amino acids. The germline V gene encodes CDR1 DFQATT and CDR2 SNEGSKA (reference sequence). CDR3 sequence: CSAWGGGQFF. CDR3 nucleotides: TGCAGCGCCTGGGGTGGAGGGCAGTTCTTC.

The V call is TRBV2, the J call TRBJ2-3; D not resolved. Trimming removed 6 bases at V and 4 bases at J, with 8 bases between. CDR1 and CDR2 (germline): SNHLY, FYNNEI. The CDR3 spans 12 residues. For the CDR3, the DNA is TGTGCCAGCAGGGCAGAGGCAGATACGCAGTATTTT. Translating gives CASRAEADTQYF. The full variable domain, with the rest looked up from reference TRBV2 and TRBJ2-3, is EPEVTQTPSHQVTQMGQEVILRCVPISNHLYFYWYRQILGQKVEFLVSFYNNEISEKSEIFDDQFSVERPDGSNFTLKIRSTKLEDSAMYFCASRAEADTQYFGPGTRLTVL.

A few counts support this clone. This chain uses TRBV28 with TRBJ1-1; D is ambiguous. Per the germline V gene, CDR1 is MDHEN and CDR2 is SYDVKM. CDR3 length equals 14 residues. V lost 1 base and J lost 5, with 11 bases in between. The CDR3 is CASSLLDPTTEAFF. The CDR3 nucleotides read TGTGCCAGCAGTTTATTAGATCCAACGACTGAAGCTTTCTTT.

The chain couples TRBV2 to TRBJ1-4; tentative D call: TRBD1 (5 bases). CDR1 is SNHLY, CDR2 FYNNEI, per germline. The V end lost 5 bases, the J end lost 6 bases, and 16 bases lay between the germline ends. The CDR3 totals 15 residues. CDR3 in amino acids: CASSPTPGGYEKLFF. CDR3 nucleotides: TGTGCCAGCAGTCCCACCCCGGGGGGGTATGAAAAACTGTTTTTT.

The genes are TRBV30 and TRBJ1-5; 7 bases line up with TRBD1. V shed 2 bases, J shed 5 bases, and the junction held 3 bases outside the gene matches. Germline values: CDR1 GTSNPN, CDR2 SVGIG (reference sequence). This CDR3 is 13 amino acids long. DNA for the CDR3: TGTGCCTGGAGTAGACAGGGCGATCAGCCCCAGCATTTT. Its protein is CAWSRQGDQPQHF.

The chain joins TRBV19 to TRBJ1-2; D gene uncertain. The CDR3 loop spans 14 amino acids. CDR1 is LNHDA and CDR2 is SQIVND in the germline V gene (reference sequence). Trimming removed 8 bases at V and 5 bases at J, with 18 bases between. CDR3 nucleotides: TGTGCCAGTTCCCTCACGGAGACTCTTTATGGCTACACCTTC. It specifies CASSLTETLYGYTF.

CDR3 region: CASSDSYSNEQFF. As DNA, the CDR3 is TGTGCCAGCAGTGACTCGTATAGCAATGAGCAGTTCTTC. This rearrangement joins TRBV6-4 to TRBJ2-1; D not certain. The CDR3 spans 13 residues. Germline V lookup: CDR1 MRHNA, CDR2 SNTAGT. V shed 0 bases and J shed 6 bases, with 6 bases lying between them.

This clone came up once. The CDR3 here is CASSQGEGEQYF. As DNA, the CDR3 is TGTGCCAGCAGCCAGGGGGAGGGGGAGCAGTACTTC. The chain joins TRBV4-2 to TRBJ2-7, with 7 bases lining up with TRBD2. Germline CDR1 reads LGHNA; CDR2 reads YNFKEQ. CDR3 length: 12 residues. V lost 3 bases to trimming and J lost 7 bases; unmatched junction nucleotides: 3.